This is a list of T cell receptor beta chains from one sample in a study of blood T cell repertoires in COVID-19. Assay used: immunoSEQ multiplex PCR; TCRdb lists only in-frame clones, some missing. The profile shows fewer than 350,000 clones, approximately 85% of them singletons. Sequences were obtained from peripheral blood. The receptors here all came from a man aged 18-30 years with active or convalescent COVID-19. Both conserved end residues are part of each CDR3. Each record gives: clone size, J gene, V gene, D gene, CDR3 protein, CDR3 DNA. D genes are given only for firm matches. Clone size is stated in some rows and not others, as once, few, many or a class when expanded.

>NA|TRBJ2-7|TRBV3-1/TRBV3-2|TRBD1
CASSTGGFDRGRILQYF
TGTGCCAGCAGCACAGGAGGGTTTGACAGGGGACGGATATTACAGTACTTC
>once|TRBJ1-2|TRBV10-2|NA
CASSEGGQIYGYTF
TGCGCCAGCAGTGAAGGCGGGCAGATCTATGGCTACACCTTC
>NA|TRBJ2-3|TRBV5-6|TRBD2
CASSLLRGARTDTQYF
TGTGCCAGCAGCTTGCTGCGGGGGGCCCGCACAGATACGCAGTATTTT
>few|TRBJ2-3|TRBV7-2|NA
CASSLAVRTDTQYF
TGTGCCAGCAGCTTAGCGGTCAGAACAGATACGCAGTATTTT
>NA|TRBJ1-2|TRBV19|NA
CASSPGHMYYGYTF
TGTGCCAGTAGCCCTGGACATATGTACTATGGCTACACCTTC
>NA|TRBJ1-1|TRBV3-1/TRBV3-2|TRBD1
CASSQGPGGESKAFF
TGTGCCAGCAGCCAAGGCCCAGGGGGCGAATCCAAAGCTTTCTTT
>NA|TRBJ1-1|TRBV4-3|TRBD1
CASSQGTVLDTEAFF
TGCGCCAGCAGCCAGGGGACAGTCCTGGACACTGAAGCTTTCTTT
>NA|TRBJ2-7|TRBV5-1|NA
CASSPLQGDLPHEQYF
TGCGCCAGCAGCCCACTACAGGGTGACCTTCCTCACGAGCAGTACTTC
>NA|TRBJ1-2|TRBV6-2/TRBV6-3|TRBD1
CASNPGQETYGYTF
TGTGCCAGCAACCCAGGACAGGAGACTTATGGCTACACCTTC
>once|TRBJ2-7|TRBV1|NA
CTSSQLAAWHEQYF
TGCACCAGCAGCCAACTAGCGGCCTGGCACGAGCAGTACTTC
>few|TRBJ2-3|TRBV19|TRBD1
CASSSRQGWSDTQYF
TGTGCCAGTAGTAGCCGACAGGGCTGGTCGGATACGCAGTATTTT
>NA|TRBJ1-2|TRBV6-2/TRBV6-3|TRBD1
CASSYWDRGSHGYTF
TGTGCCAGCAGTTATTGGGACAGGGGGTCTCATGGCTACACCTTC
>few|TRBJ1-2|TRBV19|NA
CASSSVPNYGYTF
TGTGCCAGTAGCAGCGTACCTAACTATGGCTACACCTTC
>few|TRBJ1-2|TRBV10-1|NA
CASSDPVSSNYGYTF
TGCGCCAGCAGTGACCCGGTTAGTTCTAACTATGGCTACACCTTC
>NA|TRBJ1-1|TRBV15|TRBD1
CATSRSGQGGIRAFF
TGTGCCACCAGCAGATCGGGACAGGGGGGGATTAGGGCTTTCTTT
>NA|TRBJ1-5|TRBV9|TRBD1
CASSVGQGSNQPQHF
TGTGCCAGCAGCGTCGGACAGGGAAGCAATCAGCCCCAGCATTTT
>once|TRBJ1-3|TRBV5-6|TRBD1
CAISPGQGASGNTIYF
TGTGCCATCAGCCCCGGACAGGGGGCATCTGGAAACACCATATATTTT
>NA|TRBJ2-5|TRBV3-1/TRBV3-2|TRBD2
CASRPGTSLETQYF
TGTGCCAGCAGACCCGGGACTAGCTTGGAGACCCAGTACTTC
>NA|TRBJ2-5|TRBV7-6|TRBD2
CASILLAGGRQETQYF
TGTGCCAGCATCCTTCTAGCGGGGGGTCGCCAAGAGACCCAGTACTTC
>NA|TRBJ1-1|TRBV29-1|NA
CSVRLSEAFF
TGCAGCGTCCGTTTGTCTGAAGCTTTCTTT
>NA|TRBJ2-2|TRBV3-1/TRBV3-2|TRBD2
CASSPRWVAGSNTGELFF
TGTGCCAGCAGCCCAAGGTGGGTAGCGGGGTCGAACACCGGGGAGCTGTTTTTT
>NA|TRBJ1-1|TRBV2|NA
CASRVRESNTEAFF
TGTGCCAGCCGGGTAAGGGAGTCGAACACTGAAGCTTTCTTT
>NA|TRBJ2-7|TRBV14|TRBD2
CASSKKLAGSSYEQYF
TGTGCCAGCAGCAAGAAACTAGCGGGGTCTTCCTACGAGCAGTACTTC